This TCR beta chain was profiled in a study of T cells in tuberculosis. Points from the study as a whole: Samples were chosen by availability of cryopreserved specimens. Smaller alpha distances in active tuberculosis partly reflected shorter CDR3-alpha lengths.

The germline CDR1 and CDR2 sequences are SGHVS and FQNEAQ. This CDR3 region has 15 residues. The trim removed 2 bases at V and 5 bases at J, leaving 5 bases unmatched. Here immunoSEQ multiplex PCR was the method, and the copy in TCRdb shows in-frame clones only, minus some. The sample carries tens of thousands of clones, roughly 94% recorded once. Note on this clone: Its cognate antigen is unknown.

Time point indicated: new active TB diagnosis, blood taken before or within 7 days of starting treatment. Tuberculosis was confirmed by positive sputum smear and/or M. tuberculosis culture. J is TRBJ2-1 and V is TRBV7-8, with 8 bases fitting TRBD2. The source is an adult with tuberculosis. Sequenced here: PBMCs, sampled at tuberculosis diagnosis. The CDR3 sequence is CASSLRLAGHNEQFF. CDR3 in DNA: TGTGCCAGCAGCTTAAGGCTAGCGGGTCACAATGAGCAGTTCTTC.